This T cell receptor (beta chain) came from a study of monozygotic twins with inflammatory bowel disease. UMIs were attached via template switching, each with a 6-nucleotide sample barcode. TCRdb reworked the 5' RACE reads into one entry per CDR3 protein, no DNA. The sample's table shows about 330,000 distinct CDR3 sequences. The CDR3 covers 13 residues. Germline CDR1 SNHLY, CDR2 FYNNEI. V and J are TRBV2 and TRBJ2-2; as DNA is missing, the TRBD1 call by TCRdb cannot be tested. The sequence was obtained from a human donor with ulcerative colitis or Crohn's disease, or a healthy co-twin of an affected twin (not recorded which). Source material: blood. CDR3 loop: CATRGLDTGELFF. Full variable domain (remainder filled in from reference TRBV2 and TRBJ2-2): EPEVTQTPSHQVTQMGQEVILRCVPISNHLYFYWYRQILGQKVEFLVSFYNNEISEKSEIFDDQFSVERPDGSNFTLKIRSTKLEDSAMYFCATRGLDTGELFFGEGSRLTVL.